This T cell receptor beta chain emerged from a study of cytomegalovirus exposure and HLA in healthy donors. It was with 60 Vbeta and 13 Jbeta primers that the PCR ran. Produced via immunoSEQ multiplex PCR; TCRdb's table is partial and in-frame only. The table includes 130,000 to 150,000 clones, approximately 84% detected once. This CDR3 spans 14 amino acids. The V gene's germline CDR1 is MNHEY and CDR2 SVGAGI. V was cut by 1 base and J by 5 bases, with 11 bases left in between. This chain links TRBV6-5 with TRBJ1-1; possibly TRBD1 for D (5 bases). The clonotype comes from an older woman in good health and CMV-seropositive. The sequenced sample was PBMCs. DNA of the CDR3: TGTGCCAGCAGTTACTTAACACGGGGGACTGAAGCTTTCTTT. It encodes CASSYLTRGTEAFF.